The 29 T cell receptor beta chains listed next were all sequenced from one sample in a study of glioma-infiltrating T cells after dendritic cell vaccination. The assay was immunoSEQ multiplex PCR, and TCRdb's table has in-frame clones only and misses some. The table has roughly 96,000 clones, approximately 81% seen once. The material sequenced was blood, taken before dendritic cell vaccination. These receptors were collected from a human donor with glioblastoma.

This chain uses TRBV19 with TRBJ1-1; D is undetermined. The CDR3 consists of 13 residues. Trimming left V 8 bases short and J 0 bases short, with 10 bases between. Germline V gene lookup returns CDR1 LNHDA and CDR2 SQIVND (reference sequence). In DNA form, the CDR3 reads TGTGCCAGTCAAACATTCATGAACACTGAAGCTTTCTTT. It codes for CASQTFMNTEAFF.

The genes are TRBV19 and TRBJ1-1, with 8 bases aligning to TRBD1. J was trimmed by 1 base and V by 9 bases; bases with no gene match: 1. CDR1 and CDR2 from the germline V gene are LNHDA and SQIVND (reference sequence). The CDR3 is 12 residues long. The CDR3 sequence is CASDRGNTEAFF. As DNA, the CDR3 is TGTGCCAGCGACAGGGGGAACACTGAAGCTTTCTTT.

V usage is TRBV5-4 and J usage is TRBJ1-1, with no clear D. The CDR3 is 14 residues long. Trimming removed 1 base at V and 5 bases at J, with 12 bases between. Germline V gives CDR1 SGHNT, CDR2 YYREEE (reference sequence). In DNA, the CDR3 is TGTGCCAGCAGCTTGATACATATTGAAACTGAAGCTTTCTTT. Its protein product is CASSLIHIETEAFF. The complete variable domain, with remaining parts taken from reference TRBV5-4 and TRBJ1-1, reads ETGVTQSPTHLIKTRGQQVTLRCSSQSGHNTVSWYQQALGQGPQFIFQYYREEENGRGNFPPRFSGLQFPNYSSELNVNALELDDSALYLCASSLIHIETEAFFGQGTRLTVV.

This clone was counted only a few times. The chain employs TRBV25-1 and TRBJ2-3; 11 bases agree with TRBD1. CDR3 size: 12 residues. Germline values: CDR1 MGHDK, CDR2 SYGVNS. Trimming took 5 bases from V and 12 from J; bases not matched to a gene: 4. CDR3 DNA: TGTGCCAGCAGTCACGGACAGGGGGCTCAGTATTTT. This sequence encodes CASSHGQGAQYF.

The V call is TRBV4-1, the J call TRBJ1-2; D is possibly TRBD1 (5 bases). V lost 1 base and J lost 8, with 20 bases in between. This CDR3 contains 16 residues. Germline values: CDR1 MGHRA, CDR2 YSYEKL. The CDR3 sequence is CASSQVASRVNLGYTF. Written as DNA, the CDR3 is TGCGCCAGCAGCCAAGTCGCTTCCAGGGTGAATCTAGGCTACACCTTC.

This chain joins TRBV9 and TRBJ1-6; D not resolved. Germline assignment: CDR1 SGDLS and CDR2 YYNGEE. The CDR3 contains 15 residues. V lost 3 bases to trimming and J lost 10 bases, with 17 bases between them. The CDR3 DNA is TGTGCCAGCAGCGAGGCCGGCCTGGCGGGGTCACCCCTCCACTTT. This codes for CASSEAGLAGSPLHF.

V and J are TRBV5-6 and TRBJ2-5; TRBD2 matches 7 bases. The CDR3 length is 15 residues. Unmatched junction bases numbered 7, after V lost 0 bases and J lost 5 bases. CDR1 SGHDT and CDR2 YYEEEE come from the germline V gene. CDR3 coding DNA: TGTGCCAGCAGCTTGGCCTTAGCGGGTGGCGAGACCCAGTACTTC. Its protein is CASSLALAGGETQYF.

This chain connects TRBV6-1 to TRBJ1-1, with D maybe TRBD1 (6 bases). The CDR3 runs 14 residues. The V end lost 8 bases, the J end lost 0 bases, and 13 bases lay between the germline ends. CDR1 and CDR2 from the germline V gene are MNHNS and SASEGT. CDR3 residues: CASSGGALNTEAFF. The CDR3, as DNA: TGTGCCAGCTCTGGGGGGGCCCTGAACACTGAAGCTTTCTTT.

J is TRBJ1-5 and V is TRBV18, with a tentative D call TRBD1 (6 bases). The CDR3 has 14 amino acids. Germline V lookup: CDR1 KGHSH, CDR2 LQKENI. The V end was cut by 2 bases, the J end by 6 bases, with 11 bases between. CDR3 nucleotide sequence: TGTGCCAGCTCACCAGAATCACAGGGTCAGCCCCAGCATTTT. It yields the protein CASSPESQGQPQHF.

The chain couples TRBV6-5 to TRBJ1-1; 8 bases are shared with TRBD1. CDR3 size: 11 residues. Germline values: CDR1 MNHEY, CDR2 SVGAGI. Losses at the gene ends were 9 bases for V and 6 bases for J; bases not matched to a gene: 3. The CDR3 region has the DNA TGTGCCAGGGGACAGGCGGCTGAAGCTTTCTTT. Its translation: CARGQAAEAFF.

This chain connects TRBV10-2 to TRBJ2-1; TRBD2 matches 9 bases. This CDR3 comprises 17 residues. The junction had 6 bases not matched to a gene; V was cut back by 0 bases and J by 3 bases. The V gene's germline CDR1 is WSHSY and CDR2 SAAADI. Here the CDR3 DNA reads TGCGCCAGCAGTGAGTCGACTCGAGCGGGGGGCTACAATGAGCAGTTCTTC. Residues: CASSESTRAGGYNEQFF.

The chain recombines TRBV19 with TRBJ1-2; D gene ambiguous. The length of the CDR3 is 13 residues. Germline V CDR1 and CDR2: LNHDA, SQIVND (reference sequence). V gave up 6 bases and J gave up 0 bases, with 8 bases separating them. Here the CDR3 DNA reads TGTGCCAGTAGGGAGCCACCTAACTATGGCTACACCTTC. Amino acids: CASREPPNYGYTF.

V and J are TRBV5-4 and TRBJ2-5; TRBD1 is a possible D gene (6 bases). With 1 base removed from V and 7 bases from J, the gap between germline ends came to 20 bases. The CDR3 sequence is 16 residues long. CDR1 and CDR2 from the germline V gene are SGHNT and YYREEE (reference sequence). In DNA, the CDR3 is TGTGCCAGCAGCTTGTTTTTGGGACAAACATTGGCGACCCAGTACTTC. Translating gives CASSLFLGQTLATQYF.

V is TRBV27 and J is TRBJ2-2; 8 bases align to TRBD2. The CDR3 is 17 residues long. Germline trimming cut 6 bases from V and 2 bases from J; bases unmatched to any gene: 11. Germline V CDR1 and CDR2: MNHEY, SMNVEV (reference sequence). The CDR3 coding sequence is TGTGCCAGCAGCTGGGGACTAGGAGGGATTAACACCGGGGAGCTGTTTTTT. Translated, it gives CASSWGLGGINTGELFF.

V and J are TRBV5-1 and TRBJ1-2; no reliable D call. Deletions cut 0 bases from V and 6 bases from J, with 18 bases between. This CDR3 is 16 amino acids long. In germline, CDR1 is SGHRS, CDR2 YFSETQ. The CDR3 sequence: CASSLELQTAGNGYTF. The CDR3 DNA reads as TGCGCCAGCAGCTTGGAACTTCAGACGGCGGGGAATGGCTACACCTTC.

This clone was seen a single time. The chain links TRBV5-1 to TRBJ1-1; no definite D call. CDR3 size: 12 residues. The V gene lost 4 bases and the J gene lost 8 bases, with 12 bases spanning the gap. Germline CDR1 and CDR2: SGHRS and YFSETQ. As DNA, the CDR3 is TGCGCCAGCAGCGGGAGGCCGGAGGAAGCTTTCTTT. Protein: CASSGRPEEAFF.

V and J are TRBV29-1 and TRBJ2-1, with TRBD1 as a possible D gene (7 bases). The germline V and J ends were trimmed by 7 bases and 3 bases, with 13 bases remaining between them. Germline assignment: CDR1 SQVTM and CDR2 ANQGSEA. The CDR3 has 13 amino acids. DNA of the CDR3: TGCAGCGCGGAGGGACAGAGCTACAATGAGCAGTTCTTC. Translating gives CSAEGQSYNEQFF.

The chain employs TRBV23-1 and TRBJ1-5, with 9 bases lining up with TRBD1. TRBV23-1 has ORF status, its function being uncertain. Losses at the gene ends were 11 bases for V and 0 bases for J; bases not matched to a gene: 14. The CDR3 length is 17 residues. Here the CDR3 DNA reads TGCGCCCCGGGGGGGGAGGACAGGGGCTATAGCAATCAGCCCCAGCATTTT. Amino acids: CAPGGEDRGYSNQPQHF.

The gene calls are TRBV5-5 and TRBJ1-1; 10 nucleotides line up with TRBD1. V trimming: 3 bases; J trimming: 1 base; junction bases outside the gene matches: 6. Germline V gene lookup returns CDR1 SGHKS and CDR2 YYEKEE (reference sequence). The CDR3 has 16 amino acids. The CDR3 here is CASSSPRTGGNTEAFF. CDR3 DNA sequence: TGTGCCAGCAGCTCGCCGAGGACAGGGGGGAACACTGAAGCTTTCTTT.

The CDR3 here is CAWSVAEWLYF. The CDR3 DNA sequence: TGTGCCTGGAGTGTGGCGGAATGGTTATACTTC. V usage is TRBV30 and J usage is TRBJ2-5; no definite D call. The CDR3 is made up of 11 amino acids. V dropped 0 bases and J dropped 14 bases, with 13 bases sitting between them. Germline assignment: CDR1 GTSNPN and CDR2 SVGIG (reference sequence). The full variable domain, in which reference TRBV30 and TRBJ2-5 provide the parts outside the CDR3, is SQTIHQWPATLVQPVGSPLSLECTVEGTSNPNLYWYRQAAGRGLQLLFYSVGIGQISSEVPQNLSASRPQDRQFILSSKKLLLSDSGFYLCAWSVAEWLYFGPGTRLLVL.

The chain carries TRBV28 and TRBJ2-7; possible D gene TRBD2, 5 bases. The CDR3 is 16 amino acids. Per germline, CDR1 MDHEN and CDR2 SYDVKM. The V end was cut by 4 bases, the J end by 4 bases, with 20 bases between. CDR3 loop: CASSSPHERAKYEQYF. CDR3 DNA sequence: TGTGCCAGCAGTTCCCCCCACGAGAGGGCCAAGTACGAGCAGTACTTC.

The chain carries TRBV5-1 and TRBJ2-7; D not certain. CDR3 length equals 14 residues. Deletions cut 2 bases from V and 3 bases from J, with 12 bases between. Germline CDR1 SGHRS, CDR2 YFSETQ. The CDR3 sequence: CASSFLPGHYEQYF. Here the CDR3 DNA reads TGCGCCAGCAGCTTTTTGCCGGGTCACTACGAGCAGTACTTC.

This sequence joins TRBV5-1 and TRBJ1-4; a possible D gene is TRBD1 (6 bases). The CDR3 is made up of 15 amino acids. Germline CDR1 SGHRS, CDR2 YFSETQ. Trimming stripped 5 bases from V and 0 bases from J, with 11 bases between. The CDR3 loop reads CASSSSGATNEKLFF. Written as DNA, the CDR3 is TGCGCCAGCAGTTCGTCAGGGGCAACTAATGAAAAACTGTTTTTT. Supplemented by reference TRBV5-1 and TRBJ1-4, the full variable domain reads KAGVTQTPRYLIKTRGQQVTLSCSPISGHRSVSWYQQTPGQGLQFLFEYFSETQRNKGNFPGRFSGRQFSNSRSEMNVSTLELGDSALYLCASSSSGATNEKLFFGSGTQLSVL.

V gene TRBV10-3 combines with J gene TRBJ2-1, with 9 bases identical to TRBD2. The junction had 8 bases not matched to a gene; V was cut back by 4 bases and J by 10 bases. Per the germline V gene, CDR1 is ENHRY and CDR2 is SYGVKD. This CDR3 comprises 14 residues. As DNA, the CDR3 is TGTGCCATCAGTGGTAGCGGGGGCGGTACGGAGCAGTTCTTC. This sequence encodes CAISGSGGGTEQFF.

The gene calls are TRBV6-5 and TRBJ2-7; weak D call: TRBD2 (7 bases). This CDR3 contains 13 residues. CDR1 and CDR2 (germline): MNHEY, SVGAGI. The germline V and J ends were trimmed by 6 bases and 11 bases, with 20 bases remaining between them. The CDR3 DNA follows: TGTGCCAGCAGGATTCTGGGGGGGCAGGTTGAGTACTTC. It is translated as CASRILGGQVEYF.

The rearrangement links TRBV7-9 to TRBJ2-5; possible D gene TRBD2, 7 bases. Per germline, CDR1 SEHNR and CDR2 FQNEAQ (reference sequence). Deletions cut 2 bases from V and 5 bases from J, with 15 bases between. The CDR3 is 15 residues long. The CDR3 DNA sequence: TGTGCCAGCAGCTTACCCTGGACAGCGGGGGAGACCCAGTACTTC. Translated, it gives CASSLPWTAGETQYF.

J is TRBJ1-2 and V is TRBV5-1, with 7 bases lining up with TRBD1. CDR1 SGHRS and CDR2 YFSETQ come from the germline V gene. CDR3 length: 17 residues. With 3 bases clipped from V and 1 base from J, the junction kept 12 bases outside the gene matches. In nucleotides, the CDR3 is TGCGCCAGCAGCTGGGGGGACAGCGCCAACTTTAACTATGGCTACACCTTC. Protein product: CASSWGDSANFNYGYTF.

V gene TRBV10-2 combines with J gene TRBJ1-1; the D is unclear. V lost 2 bases, J lost 7 bases, and 8 bases lay in between. Germline lookup yields CDR1 WSHSY and CDR2 SAAADI. The CDR3 contains 12 residues. The CDR3 protein is CASSEMAREAFF. The CDR3 DNA reads as TGCGCCAGCAGTGAGATGGCCCGTGAAGCTTTCTTT.

The CDR3 coding sequence is TGTGCCAGCAGCTTGGCCTTCGGGACAACGAACACTGAAGCTTTCTTT. Translation: CASSLAFGTTNTEAFF. The chain carries TRBV5-6 and TRBJ1-1, with D tentatively TRBD1 (6 bases). CDR1 and CDR2 (germline): SGHDT, YYEEEE. The CDR3 has 16 amino acids. V dropped 0 bases and J dropped 1 base, with 13 bases sitting between them.